This T cell receptor (beta chain) was sequenced for a study of shared clonotypes between healthy human individuals. Study details: Participating donors consisted of a couple of women and a few men aged 18 to 49. Whole-study results and caveats: Among the subsets, naive ones generally showed larger estimated richness than memory ones. Clonotypes shared by all four donors outscored non-shared clonotypes in generation probability.

Assay runs were performed at deep level. Libraries were prepared by immunoSEQ multiplex PCR; TCRdb keeps only in-frame clonotypes and omits some of them. The repertoire includes about 2 million clones, about 95% of them detected once, and less than 1.5% sits in the top ten. Details on this clone: Its antigen is unidentified.

The CDR3 is made up of 15 amino acids. Germline lookup yields CDR1 MDHEN and CDR2 SYDVKM. V lost 2 bases to trimming and J lost 5 bases; unmatched junction nucleotides: 3. CD45RO-negative, CCR7-selected cells formed the naive CD8 fraction, which excluded terminally differentiated effector memory CD45RA+ cells. The TCR was taken from a man younger than 35 in good health. Sequences were obtained from naive CD8+ T cells sorted from blood. The chain couples TRBV28 to TRBJ2-3; TRBD2 aligns across 11 bases. CDR3 protein: CASSLGGTSGDTQYF. Written as DNA, the CDR3 is TGTGCCAGCAGTTTAGGGGGGACTAGCGGAGATACGCAGTATTTT.